Listed below are T cell receptor beta chains from one sample, sequenced in a study of T cells after yellow fever vaccination. One entry per CDR3 protein, called by TCRdb with MiXCR from the 5' RACE reads. The sample consists of around 530,000 distinct CDR3 sequences, around 17% of them appearing once. Sequenced material: PBMCs, taken about 5 days after the first yellow fever vaccination. These receptors were taken from a young man who received the YFV17D yellow fever vaccine. Each CDR3 is given with its conserved first and last residue. A D gene is named only where the DNA matches it firmly. Some rows have no size entry. The others give once, few or many, or a class for an expanded clone.

many,NA,TRBJ1-4,TRBV25-1,CASSDAPATNEKLFF,TGTGCCAGCAGTGACGCGCCTGCAACTAATGAAAAACTGTTTTTT
few,TRBD1,TRBJ1-5,TRBV7-2,CASSPDRDWDQPQHF,TGTGCCAGCAGCCCAGACAGGGACTGGGATCAGCCCCAGCATTTT
many,NA,TRBJ1-4,TRBV5-1,CASSRRGGVGEKLFF,TGCGCCAGCAGCCGCCGCGGGGGGGTAGGCGAAAAACTGTTTTTT
NA,NA,TRBJ1-5,TRBV7-8,CASSQSGDMGNQPQHF,TGTGCCAGCAGCCAATCCGGGGACATGGGCAATCAGCCCCAGCATTTT
NA,NA,TRBJ1-5,TRBV30,CASSGSGLNQPQHF,TGTGCCTCCTCGGGTTCGGGGCTTAATCAGCCCCAGCATTTT
few,NA,TRBJ1-4,TRBV6-5,CASSYGGRSNEKLFF,TGTGCCAGCAGTTACGGCGGGCGCAGTAATGAAAAACTGTTTTTT
few,NA,TRBJ1-3,TRBV28,CATALAGSGNTIYF,TGTGCCACCGCCCTGGCGGGCTCTGGAAACACCATATATTTT
NA,NA,TRBJ2-1,TRBV6-2/TRBV6-3,CASTTGSSYNEQFF,TGTGCCAGCACGACAGGTAGCTCCTACAATGAGCAGTTCTTC
NA,TRBD2,TRBJ2-3,TRBV4-1,CASSQGPGGRGGGSSTDTQYF,TGCGCCAGCAGCCAGGGGCCAGGAGGCCGCGGGGGGGGTTCTAGCACAGATACGCAGTATTTT
NA,TRBD2,TRBJ2-7,TRBV25-1,CASSETSGHEQYF,TGTGCCAGCAGTGAGACTAGCGGCCACGAGCAGTACTTC
NA,TRBD2,TRBJ2-1,TRBV29-1,CSVVRVRAGGPMDEQFF,TGCAGCGTTGTTCGTGTGAGAGCGGGGGGGCCGATGGATGAGCAGTTCTTC
many,NA,TRBJ1-1,TRBV7-3,CASSFTANTEAFF,TGTGCCAGCAGCTTCACGGCGAACACTGAAGCTTTCTTT
few,TRBD1,TRBJ2-7,TRBV9,CASSEGDRFGNEQYF,TGTGCCAGCAGCGAGGGGGACAGGTTCGGGAACGAGCAGTACTTC
NA,TRBD2,TRBJ2-7,TRBV7-2,CASSLRGDDSYEQYF,TGTGCCAGCAGCTTACGGGGGGACGACTCCTACGAGCAGTACTTC
NA,NA,TRBJ1-1,TRBV6-5,CASSYSADLNTEAFF,TGTGCCAGCAGTTATTCGGCAGACCTGAACACTGAAGCTTTCTTT
NA,TRBD1,TRBJ2-5,TRBV6-1,CASSPTGTDRPVGQYF,TGTGCCAGCAGCCCCACCGGGACAGACCGCCCGGTTGGCCAGTACTTC
NA,TRBD2,TRBJ2-5,TRBV6-5,CASSYSSGGAWTQYF,TGTGCCAGCAGTTACTCTAGCGGGGGGGCCTGGACCCAGTACTTC
few,NA,TRBJ1-1,TRBV11-2,CASSLSRMNTEAFF,TGTGCCAGCAGCTTATCGCGGATGAACACTGAAGCTTTCTTT
few,TRBD1,TRBJ1-1,TRBV10-3,CATSGQGMNTEAFF,TGTGCCACCTCAGGACAGGGGATGAACACTGAAGCTTTCTTT
few,NA,TRBJ1-2,TRBV6-5,CASSYRDGYGYTF,TGTGCCAGCAGTTACCGGGACGGCTATGGCTACACCTTC
NA,NA,TRBJ2-1,TRBV4-2,CASSQPGHNEQFF,TGTGCCAGCAGCCAACCGGGACACAATGAGCAGTTCTTC
many,NA,TRBJ1-6,TRBV12-3/TRBV12-4,CASSGQLNSPLHF,TGTGCCAGCAGCGGACAGCTGAATTCACCCCTCCACTTT
few,NA,TRBJ2-7,TRBV5-1,CASSLVGGLVEQYF,TGCGCCAGCAGCTTGGTTGGTGGTCTAGTCGAGCAGTACTTC
NA,NA,TRBJ1-1,TRBV5-1,CASSLRSESGTEAFF,TGCGCCAGCAGCTTGCGAAGTGAGAGCGGCACTGAAGCTTTCTTT
NA,NA,TRBJ2-7,TRBV7-2,CASSLETGQTYEQYF,TGTGCCAGCAGCCTAGAGACCGGACAGACCTACGAGCAGTACTTC
many,NA,TRBJ1-1,TRBV18,CASSPEQVGTEAFF,TGTGCCAGCTCACCGGAACAGGTGGGAACTGAAGCTTTCTTT
few,NA,TRBJ1-1,TRBV2,CASSGGLMNTEAFF,TGTGCCAGCAGCGGCGGCCTAATGAACACTGAAGCTTTCTTT
once,NA,TRBJ2-1,TRBV7-6,CASSLGGTINEQFF,TGTGCCAGCAGCTTGGGCGGGACGATCAATGAGCAGTTCTTC
NA,TRBD1,TRBJ2-7,TRBV7-6,CASSLETGGSYEQYF,TGTGCCAGCAGCTTAGAGACAGGGGGATCCTACGAGCAGTACTTC
NA,NA,TRBJ2-3,TRBV25-1,CASSRYIGRETDTQYF,TGTGCCAGCAGTAGATACATTGGAAGAGAAACAGATACGCAGTATTTT
NA,TRBD1,TRBJ2-1,TRBV24-1,CATSDPDRDNEQFF,TGTGCCACCAGTGACCCTGACAGGGACAATGAGCAGTTCTTC
many,NA,TRBJ2-7,TRBV7-7,CASSPLQGPGQYF,TGTGCCAGCAGCCCGCTACAGGGACCGGGGCAGTACTTC
many,TRBD2,TRBJ2-1,TRBV7-2,CASSLGLAGSEQFF,TGTGCCAGCAGCCTGGGACTAGCGGGGTCTGAGCAGTTCTTC
NA,TRBD1,TRBJ1-1,TRBV29-1,CSAGGQGPEAFF,TGCAGCGCCGGGGGACAGGGACCTGAAGCTTTCTTT
NA,NA,TRBJ2-3,TRBV6-5,CASSYSRRDTQYF,TGTGCCAGCAGTTACTCCAGAAGGGATACGCAGTATTTT
NA,NA,TRBJ2-5,TRBV27,CASRLGQGYWETQYF,TGTGCCAGCAGGCTAGGTCAGGGGTATTGGGAGACCCAGTACTTC
few,NA,TRBJ1-1,TRBV7-6,CASSSRLSGTEAFF,TGTGCCAGCAGCTCACGTTTATCCGGCACTGAAGCTTTCTTT
NA,NA,TRBJ2-6,TRBV5-1,CASSRTEVTFSGANVLTF,TGCGCCAGCAGCCGCACCGAGGTCACCTTTTCTGGGGCCAACGTCCTGACTTTC
NA,TRBD1,TRBJ2-2,TRBV5-1,CASSLRQGARDGELFF,TGCGCCAGCAGCTTGAGGCAGGGGGCGCGTGACGGGGAGCTGTTTTTT
few,NA,TRBJ2-7,TRBV5-1,CASRTDISEQYF,TGCGCCAGCAGGACGGACATCTCCGAGCAGTACTTC
NA,TRBD2,TRBJ2-1,TRBV5-4,CASSPTSDGSYNEQFF,TGTGCCAGCAGCCCGACTAGCGATGGTTCCTACAATGAGCAGTTCTTC
NA,TRBD1,TRBJ2-2,TRBV4-1,CASSHTQGVFTGELFF,TGCGCCAGCAGCCACACTCAGGGGGTGTTCACCGGGGAGCTGTTTTTT
NA,TRBD1,TRBJ1-2,TRBV7-6,CASSTRTGEGGYTF,TGTGCCAGCAGCACCCGGACAGGGGAGGGTGGCTACACCTTC
NA,NA,TRBJ1-2,TRBV4-3,CASSPQREVNYGYTF,TGCGCCAGCAGCCCTCAAAGGGAGGTTAACTATGGCTACACCTTC
NA,TRBD1,TRBJ1-6,TRBV28,CASSLALDRGYSPLHF,TGTGCCAGCAGTCTGGCTCTCGACAGGGGATACTCACCCCTCCACTTT
few,TRBD1,TRBJ2-5,TRBV9,CASSTRGDRQETQYF,TGTGCCAGCAGCACGAGAGGGGACAGGCAAGAGACCCAGTACTTC
few,NA,TRBJ2-1,TRBV7-2,CASSFGGEQFF,TGTGCCAGCAGCTTCGGTGGTGAGCAGTTCTTC
few,TRBD1,TRBJ1-1,TRBV28,CATKRRGRGTEAFF,TGTGCCACCAAACGCAGGGGGCGAGGAACTGAAGCTTTCTTT
NA,NA,TRBJ2-5,TRBV19,CASGWGAQETQYF,TGTGCCAGTGGGTGGGGGGCACAAGAGACCCAGTACTTC
NA,NA,TRBJ1-6,TRBV11-1,CASSLARDYSPLHF,TGTGCCAGCAGCTTAGCGAGGGACTATTCACCCCTCCACTTT
NA,NA,TRBJ1-6,TRBV27,CASSSYGVGSPLHF,TGTGCCAGCAGTTCTTACGGGGTAGGTTCACCCCTCCACTTT
few,TRBD2,TRBJ2-1,TRBV5-4,CASSLALSGGYNEQFF,TGTGCCAGCAGCTTGGCCTTAAGCGGGGGGTACAATGAGCAGTTCTTC
NA,TRBD1,TRBJ1-1,TRBV9,CASSVGAGGRGTEAFF,TGTGCCAGCAGCGTAGGGGCAGGGGGTCGAGGAACTGAAGCTTTCTTT
NA,NA,TRBJ1-3,TRBV18,CASSPGHPPTGNTIYF,TGTGCCAGCTCACCGGGACACCCGCCGACAGGAAACACCATATATTTT
NA,TRBD1,TRBJ1-1,TRBV29-1,CSVGGQGGFQNTEAFF,TGCAGCGTTGGAGGGCAGGGGGGTTTCCAAAACACTGAAGCTTTCTTT